In this sample, the clone carrying this T cell receptor beta chain turned up a few times. Antigen specificity is unknown. CDR1 is SEHNR and CDR2 is FQNEAQ in the germline V gene (reference sequence). This CDR3 region has 13 residues. Deletions cut 5 bases from V and 4 bases from J, with 11 bases between. This sample was taken from a study of vaccination effects on CD4 cells after COVID-19. The repertoire was sequenced with immunoSEQ multiplex PCR; TCRdb's copy has only in-frame clones and lacks some. The data show about 27,000 clones, around three quarters seen once. Antigen-specific CD4+ T cells were expanded (with viral peptide pools) by the ViraFEST assay ahead of sequencing. A roughly ten-day culture period preceded the isolation of CD4+ T cells. Vaccine recipients, nucleocapsid antibody negative, had no prior SARS-CoV-2 infection. At days 3 and 7, half of the medium was exchanged for IL-2 medium.

This sequence was found in a human donor who received a COVID-19 vaccine. The chain combines TRBV7-9 with TRBJ1-2; D gene ambiguous. Sample: CD4+ T cells from PBMCs cultured with HCoV-NL63 spike peptides, taken before COVID-19 vaccination. The CDR3 nucleotides read TGTGCCAGCAGCGTCGACGGGATCTATGGCTACACCTTC. Encoded protein: CASSVDGIYGYTF.